The 10 T cell receptor beta chains below were found in one sample sequenced in a study of CD8+ T cells in alopecia areata. Following extraction, RNA underwent reverse transcription to cDNA, which served as the sequencing template. Here immunoSEQ multiplex PCR was the method, and the copy in TCRdb shows in-frame clones only, minus some. The table includes some 120,000 clones, 61% detected once. Treatment meaning: oral pan-JAK inhibitor, 5-10 mg twice daily. The sample in question was CD4+ T cells sorted from blood, obtained at week 4, from a patient treated with tofacitinib. These receptors all come from a human donor with alopecia areata.

The chain recombines TRBV5-1 with TRBJ2-7; TRBD1 matches at 12 bases. Germline V lookup: CDR1 SGHRS, CDR2 YFSETQ. V gave up 4 bases and J gave up 7 bases; unmatched junction bases: 15. The CDR3 spans 17 residues. The CDR3 is CASSPLSMGQGAREQYF. CDR3 bases: TGCGCCAGCAGCCCACTTTCCATGGGACAGGGGGCGCGGGAGCAGTACTTC.

V is TRBV30 and J is TRBJ2-7; D is undetermined. The germline V gene has CDR1 GTSNPN and CDR2 SVGIG (reference sequence). There are 14 residues in the CDR3. V shed 0 bases and J shed 7 bases, with 16 bases lying between them. The CDR3: CAWSVSRVLREQYF. CDR3 coding DNA: TGTGCCTGGAGTGTAAGTAGGGTTCTACGGGAGCAGTACTTC.

This clone has more than one count but fewer than ten. J is TRBJ2-5 and V is TRBV28; D call uncertain. V dropped 4 bases and J dropped 1 base, with 4 bases sitting between them. The CDR3 contains 12 residues. Germline V gives CDR1 MDHEN, CDR2 SYDVKM. CDR3: CASSYSQETQYF. In DNA, the CDR3 is TGTGCCAGCAGTTACAGCCAAGAGACCCAGTACTTC.

J is TRBJ1-1 and V is TRBV30; D uncertain. Germline CDR1 reads GTSNPN; CDR2 reads SVGIG (reference sequence). With 3 bases removed from V and 4 bases from J, the gap between germline ends came to 15 bases. The CDR3 consists of 14 residues. This chain's CDR3 is CAWRGLWRATEAFF. The CDR3 nucleotides read TGTGCCTGGAGAGGTTTGTGGAGGGCCACTGAAGCTTTCTTT.

The rearrangement links TRBV29-1 to TRBJ2-2; TRBD1 might be the D (6 bases). There are 14 residues in the CDR3. V was clipped by 6 bases and J by 1 base, with 12 bases between them. From germline, CDR1 is SQVTM and CDR2 ANQGSEA. Here the CDR3 reads CSVGRGGNTGELFF. DNA for the CDR3: TGCAGCGTCGGGCGAGGGGGGAACACCGGGGAGCTGTTTTTT.

This clone was recorded once. The chain carries TRBV9 and TRBJ2-3, with D unresolved. V gave up 4 bases and J gave up 0 bases, with 3 bases separating them. The CDR3 loop spans 12 amino acids. The germline CDR1 and CDR2 sequences are SGDLS and YYNGEE. CDR3 region: CASSYSTDTQYF. CDR3 coding DNA: TGTGCCAGCAGCTATAGCACAGATACGCAGTATTTT.

This clone was seen more than once but under ten times. The chain uses TRBV14 and TRBJ2-2, with 10 nucleotides matching TRBD1. J lost 4 bases, V lost 4 bases, and 6 bases had no gene match. The CDR3 runs 16 residues. In germline, CDR1 is SGHDN, CDR2 FVKESK. The CDR3 loop is CASSRDRGHGTGELFF. The CDR3 DNA is TGTGCCAGCAGCCGAGACAGGGGGCATGGCACCGGGGAGCTGTTTTTT.

This clone appeared a few times. The chain joins TRBV5-1 to TRBJ2-3, with 9 bases lining up with TRBD2. The V gene end was trimmed by 0 bases and the J gene end by 5 bases; junction bases not matched to a gene: 1. This CDR3 is 14 amino acids long. The V gene's germline CDR1 is SGHRS and CDR2 YFSETQ. CDR3 coding DNA: TGCGCCAGCAGCTTGGAACTAGCGGGAGATACGCAGTATTTT. It translates to CASSLELAGDTQYF.

V gene TRBV9 combines with J gene TRBJ2-1; 9 bases line up with TRBD1. The CDR3 runs 15 residues. J gave up 7 bases and V 0 bases, and 5 bases lay outside the gene matches. CDR1 and CDR2 from the germline V gene are SGDLS and YYNGEE. The CDR3 is CASSVGTGELNEQFF. CDR3 nucleotide sequence: TGTGCCAGCAGCGTAGGGACAGGGGAGTTAAATGAGCAGTTCTTC.

V usage is TRBV7-3 and J usage is TRBJ1-2, with a weak D call TRBD1 (6 bases). The germline V gene encodes CDR1 SGHTA and CDR2 FQGTGA. This CDR3 spans 14 amino acids. V dropped 2 bases and J dropped 4 bases, with 11 bases sitting between them. CDR3 sequence: CASSLDRFTYGYTF. The CDR3 coding sequence is TGTGCCAGCAGCTTAGACAGGTTCACCTATGGCTACACCTTC. The entire variable domain, with the rest obtained from reference TRBV7-3 and TRBJ1-2, is as follows: GAGVSQTPSNKVTEKGKYVELRCDPISGHTALYWYRQSLGQGPEFLIYFQGTGAADDSGLPNDRFFAVRPEGSVSTLKIQRTERGDSAVYLCASSLDRFTYGYTFGSGTRLTVV.